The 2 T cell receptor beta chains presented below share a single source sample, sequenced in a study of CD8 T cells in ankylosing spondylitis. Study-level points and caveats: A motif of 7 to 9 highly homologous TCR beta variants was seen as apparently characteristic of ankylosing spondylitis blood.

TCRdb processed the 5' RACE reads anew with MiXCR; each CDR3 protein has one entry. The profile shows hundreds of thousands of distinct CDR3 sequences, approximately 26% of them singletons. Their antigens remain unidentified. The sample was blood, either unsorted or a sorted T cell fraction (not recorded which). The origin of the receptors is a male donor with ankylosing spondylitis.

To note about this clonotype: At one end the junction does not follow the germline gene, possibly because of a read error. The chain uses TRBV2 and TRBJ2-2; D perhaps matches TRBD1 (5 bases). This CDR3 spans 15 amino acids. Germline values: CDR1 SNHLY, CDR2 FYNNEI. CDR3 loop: CASNERQGNTGELFF. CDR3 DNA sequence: TGTGCCAGCAATGAACGCCAGGGGAACACCGGGGAGCTGTTTTTT.

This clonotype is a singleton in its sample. The CDR3 is CASSQESAYTEAFF. The DNA of the CDR3 is TGCGCCAGCAGCCAAGAGTCAGCTTACACTGAAGCTTTCTTT. This chain links TRBV4-1 with TRBJ1-1, with D unresolved. Germline V lookup: CDR1 MGHRA, CDR2 YSYEKL. The CDR3 is made up of 14 amino acids. The V gene lost 0 bases and the J gene lost 3 bases, with 8 bases spanning the gap.